The rows below give T cell receptor beta chains drawn from one sample of a study of T cells after yellow fever vaccination. One entry per CDR3 protein results from TCRdb running MiXCR on the 5' RACE reads. The data show around 67,000 distinct CDR3 sequences, with around 6.5% seen just once and roughly a third held by the top ten. The material was CD8+ T cells sorted from PBMCs, obtained about 5 days after the first yellow fever vaccination. These receptors all come from a young man who received the YFV17D yellow fever vaccine. The CDR3 runs from the conserved cysteine through the conserved F or W. A D gene is named only where the DNA matches it firmly. Size tells how often a clone was seen (once, few, many) or the class of an expanded clone, and some rows leave it out.

d_call: TRBD1; j_call: TRBJ1-5; clone_size: many; v_call: TRBV6-2/TRBV6-3; cdr3_aa: CASSYGEGAKPQHF; cdr3_nt: TGTGCCAGCAGTTACGGGGAGGGGGCAAAGCCCCAGCATTTT
d_call: -; j_call: TRBJ2-7; clone_size: few; v_call: TRBV7-3; cdr3_aa: CATTDGEPTISYEQYF; cdr3_nt: TGTGCCACTACCGACGGGGAGCCGACGATAAGCTACGAGCAGTACTTC
d_call: -; j_call: TRBJ1-3; clone_size: -; v_call: TRBV6-5; cdr3_aa: CAAGTASSGNTIYF; cdr3_nt: TGTGCCGCGGGGACGGCAAGCTCTGGAAACACCATATATTTT
d_call: -; j_call: TRBJ1-5; clone_size: few; v_call: TRBV20-1; cdr3_aa: CSARNRNQPQHF; cdr3_nt: TGCAGTGCCAGGAACAGGAATCAGCCCCAGCATTTT
d_call: TRBD1; j_call: TRBJ1-5; clone_size: many; v_call: TRBV20-1; cdr3_aa: CSARADRGRGQPQHF; cdr3_nt: TGCAGTGCTAGAGCGGACAGGGGGCGCGGACAGCCCCAGCATTTT
d_call: TRBD1; j_call: TRBJ2-1; clone_size: -; v_call: TRBV10-1; cdr3_aa: CASSRYRDREAYNEQFF; cdr3_nt: TGCGCCAGCAGTAGATACCGGGACAGGGAGGCCTACAATGAGCAGTTCTTC
d_call: -; j_call: TRBJ2-5; clone_size: -; v_call: TRBV30; cdr3_aa: CAWSVDRGVQYF; cdr3_nt: TGTGCCTGGAGTGTTGATAGAGGCGTCCAGTACTTC
d_call: TRBD1; j_call: TRBJ1-3; clone_size: few; v_call: TRBV12-3/TRBV12-4; cdr3_aa: CASSGGTEYGNTIYF; cdr3_nt: TGTGCCAGCAGTGGGGGGACAGAGTATGGAAACACCATATATTTT
d_call: -; j_call: TRBJ2-2; clone_size: -; v_call: TRBV6-1; cdr3_aa: CASSESLRGRELFF; cdr3_nt: TGTGCCAGCAGTGAAAGCCTCAGGGGCCGAGAGCTGTTTTTT
d_call: -; j_call: TRBJ2-1; clone_size: -; v_call: TRBV5-1; cdr3_aa: CASSLGTQGPRSYNEQFF; cdr3_nt: TGCGCCAGCAGCTTAGGGACACAGGGTCCCCGCTCCTACAATGAGCAGTTCTTC
d_call: -; j_call: TRBJ1-4; clone_size: many; v_call: TRBV27; cdr3_aa: CASSQVGGKLFF; cdr3_nt: TGTGCCAGCAGTCAAGTCGGGGGAAAACTGTTTTTT
d_call: -; j_call: TRBJ1-5; clone_size: many; v_call: TRBV6-2/TRBV6-3; cdr3_aa: CASSYSEYQPQHF; cdr3_nt: TGTGCCAGCAGTTACTCGGAGTATCAGCCCCAGCATTTT
d_call: -; j_call: TRBJ2-1; clone_size: few; v_call: TRBV4-1; cdr3_aa: CASSQPPRGRNYNEQFF; cdr3_nt: TGCGCCAGCAGCCAACCACCTCGGGGGAGAAATTACAATGAGCAGTTCTTC
d_call: -; j_call: TRBJ2-1; clone_size: few; v_call: TRBV2; cdr3_aa: CARKIRNSYNEQFF; cdr3_nt: TGTGCCAGAAAAATACGGAACTCCTACAATGAGCAGTTCTTC
d_call: -; j_call: TRBJ2-2; clone_size: many; v_call: TRBV24-1; cdr3_aa: CATRGTNTGELFF; cdr3_nt: TGTGCCACCAGGGGCACTAACACCGGGGAGCTGTTTTTT
d_call: -; j_call: TRBJ2-3; clone_size: -; v_call: TRBV7-9; cdr3_aa: CASSDTDTSTDTQYF; cdr3_nt: TGTGCCAGCAGCGACACCGACACAAGCACAGATACGCAGTATTTT
d_call: -; j_call: TRBJ1-5; clone_size: many; v_call: TRBV5-1; cdr3_aa: CASSPEDSNQPQHF; cdr3_nt: TGCGCCAGCAGCCCGGAGGACAGCAATCAGCCCCAGCATTTT
d_call: -; j_call: TRBJ2-1; clone_size: -; v_call: TRBV7-7; cdr3_aa: CASSLGGTETNNEQFF; cdr3_nt: TGTGCCAGCAGCTTAGGTGGCACGGAGACTAACAATGAGCAGTTCTTC
d_call: -; j_call: TRBJ1-2; clone_size: many; v_call: TRBV29-1; cdr3_aa: CSVEEGGANYGYTF; cdr3_nt: TGCAGCGTTGAAGAAGGCGGTGCCAACTATGGCTACACCTTC
d_call: -; j_call: TRBJ2-7; clone_size: many; v_call: TRBV6-2/TRBV6-3; cdr3_aa: CASSYGLGFGGISSYEQYF; cdr3_nt: TGTGCCAGCAGTTACGGGCTCGGGTTCGGCGGTATCAGCTCCTACGAGCAGTACTTC
d_call: -; j_call: TRBJ2-1; clone_size: -; v_call: TRBV12-3/TRBV12-4; cdr3_aa: CASSFIQFFNEQFF; cdr3_nt: TGCGCCAGCAGTTTTATACAGTTTTTCAATGAGCAGTTCTTC
d_call: -; j_call: TRBJ2-7; clone_size: many; v_call: TRBV18; cdr3_aa: CASSPSQTGSSYEQYF; cdr3_nt: TGTGCCAGCTCACCCTCCCAGACAGGATCCTCCTACGAGCAGTACTTC
d_call: -; j_call: TRBJ2-7; clone_size: few; v_call: TRBV7-6; cdr3_aa: CASSPQPGEGFSFYEQYF; cdr3_nt: TGTGCCAGCAGCCCACAACCAGGGGAGGGATTTTCTTTCTACGAGCAGTACTTC
d_call: -; j_call: TRBJ2-7; clone_size: many; v_call: TRBV7-9; cdr3_aa: CASSLARGIDEQYF; cdr3_nt: TGTGCCAGCAGCTTAGCGAGGGGGATCGACGAGCAGTACTTC
d_call: TRBD1; j_call: TRBJ1-6; clone_size: -; v_call: TRBV30; cdr3_aa: CAWRRDRENSPLHF; cdr3_nt: TGTGCCTGGAGACGGGACAGGGAAAATTCACCCCTCCACTTT
d_call: -; j_call: TRBJ1-1; clone_size: few; v_call: TRBV4-1; cdr3_aa: CASSQAQLDTEAFF; cdr3_nt: TGCGCCAGCAGCCAAGCCCAGTTGGACACTGAAGCTTTCTTT
d_call: -; j_call: TRBJ2-3; clone_size: many; v_call: TRBV4-1; cdr3_aa: CASSQVMGTDTQYF; cdr3_nt: TGCGCCAGCAGCCAAGTGATGGGCACAGATACGCAGTATTTT